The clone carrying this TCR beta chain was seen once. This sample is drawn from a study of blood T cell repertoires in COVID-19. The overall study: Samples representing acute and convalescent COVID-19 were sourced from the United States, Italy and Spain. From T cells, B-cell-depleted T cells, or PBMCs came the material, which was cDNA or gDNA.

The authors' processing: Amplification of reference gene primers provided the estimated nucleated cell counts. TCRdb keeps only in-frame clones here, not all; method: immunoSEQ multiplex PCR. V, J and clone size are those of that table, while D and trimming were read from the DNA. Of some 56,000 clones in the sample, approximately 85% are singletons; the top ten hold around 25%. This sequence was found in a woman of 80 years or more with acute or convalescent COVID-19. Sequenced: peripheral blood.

In DNA form, the CDR3 reads TGTGCCAGCAGCCTCAACAGACTAACTAACTATGGCTACACCTTC. Translated, it gives CASSLNRLTNYGYTF. The gene calls are TRBV7-2 and TRBJ1-2; D not resolved. The V end lost 5 bases, the J end lost 0 bases, and 13 bases lay between the germline ends. Per the germline V gene, CDR1 is SGHTA and CDR2 is FQGNSA. The length of the CDR3 is 15 residues. Looking up the rest from reference TRBV7-2 and TRBJ1-2 gives the full variable domain: GAGVSQSPSNKVTEKGKDVELRCDPISGHTALYWYRQSLGQGLEFLIYFQGNSAPDKSGLPSDRFSAERTGGSVSTLTIQRTQQEDSAVYLCASSLNRLTNYGYTFGSGTRLTVV.